The 30 T cell receptor beta chains listed next were all sequenced from one sample in a study of T cells after yellow fever vaccination. TCRdb redid the calling of the 5' RACE reads with MiXCR, one entry per CDR3 protein. The profile shows tens of thousands of distinct CDR3 sequences, 7.4% of them singletons. Specimen: CD8+ T cells sorted from PBMCs, collected 15 days after the yellow fever booster vaccination. The receptors come from a man aged 25 to 40 who received the YFV17D yellow fever vaccine.

This clonotype was seen only a few times. This chain links TRBV15 with TRBJ2-6; 7 bases map to TRBD1. J was trimmed by 0 bases and V by 5 bases; bases with no gene match: 10. Germline CDR1 is LNHNV and CDR2 is YYDKDF (reference sequence). The CDR3 is 18 amino acids. The CDR3, as DNA: TGTGCCACCAGCGGTGGACAGGTTCCGTTCTCTGGGGCCAACGTCCTGACTTTC. Translation: CATSGGQVPFSGANVLTF.

Points on this clonotype: Being one base from a much bigger clone, this may be a read error. The genes are TRBV4-3 and TRBJ2-5; TRBD2 matches at 11 bases. The V gene's germline CDR1 is LGHNA and CDR2 YSLEER. The CDR3 extends over 17 amino acids. CDR3 coding DNA: TGCGCCACCAGCCAAGGCACCGGGACTAGCGGCCAAGAGACCCAGTACTTC. Translated, it gives CATSQGTGTSGQETQYF.

In this sample, this clonotype turned up many times. The chain uses TRBV12-3 or TRBV12-4 and TRBJ2-3; D may correspond to TRBD1 or TRBD2 (5 bases each). This CDR3 region has 13 residues. Trimming cost V 7 bases and J 2 bases, with 10 bases left between them. CDR3 amino acids: CASNGAPTDTQYF. The DNA for the CDR3 is TGTGCCAGCAACGGGGCCCCCACAGATACGCAGTATTTT.

This clonotype occurred many times. This chain connects TRBV25-1 to TRBJ2-7, with 9 bases aligning to TRBD1. Germline V lookup: CDR1 MGHDK, CDR2 SYGVNS. V shed 3 bases and J 1 base; nucleotides not matched to a gene: 7. There are 16 residues in the CDR3. The CDR3 protein is CASSDPSDRGSYEQYF. In DNA form, the CDR3 reads TGTGCCAGCAGTGACCCTTCGGACAGGGGATCCTACGAGCAGTACTTC.

This clonotype was seen repeatedly, ten times or more. This rearrangement joins TRBV7-9 to TRBJ2-7, with 9 bases identical to TRBD2. Germline V CDR1 and CDR2: SEHNR, FQNEAQ (reference sequence). V was pared by 5 bases and J by 3 bases, with 2 bases of the junction left unmatched. CDR3 length equals 13 residues. CDR3 loop: CASSPSGIYEQYF. The CDR3 DNA sequence: TGTGCCAGCAGCCCTAGCGGGATCTACGAGCAGTACTTC.

This clonotype has a count of ten or more. The chain carries TRBV3-1 and TRBJ2-1; 11 bases line up with TRBD2. CDR1 is LGHDT and CDR2 is YNNKEL in the germline V gene (reference sequence). CDR3 length: 18 amino acids. The J segment lost 8 bases and the V segment lost 2 bases, leaving 14 bases of the junction unmatched. The CDR3 DNA reads as TGTGCCAGCAGCCAAAGCCCCCTACTAGCGGGAGTTGTCCATGAGCAGTTCTTC. Its protein is CASSQSPLLAGVVHEQFF.

The V gene is TRBV20-1, the J gene TRBJ2-1; 10 bases fit TRBD2. Germline V gene data show CDR1 as DFQATT and CDR2 as SNEGSKA (reference sequence). V gave up 5 bases and J gave up 4 bases; unmatched junction bases: 14. This CDR3 has 17 residues. CDR3: CSAAILGSGRGYNEQFF. CDR3 DNA sequence: TGCAGTGCTGCCATACTCGGGAGCGGGAGGGGATACAATGAGCAGTTCTTC.

Ten or more counts support this clonotype. The CDR3 sequence is CASSVYQGSYEQYF. The CDR3 nucleotides read TGTGCCAGCAGCGTTTACCAGGGGTCCTACGAGCAGTACTTC. J is TRBJ2-7 and V is TRBV6-5; tentative D call: TRBD1 (6 bases). Germline loops: CDR1 MNHEY, CDR2 SVGAGI. V was pared by 6 bases and J by 1 base, with 13 bases between. The CDR3 contains 14 residues.

The genes are TRBV9 and TRBJ2-7; 11 nucleotides match TRBD2. CDR3 length: 15 residues. V lost 4 bases and J lost 3; bases outside the gene matches: 6. From germline, CDR1 is SGDLS and CDR2 YYNGEE. The CDR3 region is CASSPSGTSGYEQYF. Here the CDR3 DNA reads TGTGCCAGCAGCCCCTCCGGGACTAGCGGCTACGAGCAGTACTTC.

Concerning this clonotype: A single base separates this from a much larger clone, so it may be a read error. The V gene is TRBV21-1, the J gene TRBJ2-1. TRBV21-1 is an annotated pseudogene. This CDR3 has 14 amino acids. The CDR3 region has the DNA TGTGCCAGCAGCACTAGCGGGTTGCCCAATAAGCAGTTCTTC. Its translation: CASSTSGLPNKQFF.

Ten or more counts support this clonotype. The chain employs TRBV5-1 and TRBJ2-7; 9 bases are a match to TRBD1. Looked up from germline, CDR1 is SGHRS and CDR2 is YFSETQ. V was pared by 4 bases and J by 3 bases, with 8 bases of the junction left unmatched. There are 15 residues in the CDR3. This CDR3 reads CASSIGQGSSYEQYF. The CDR3 region has the DNA TGCGCCAGCAGCATAGGACAGGGGAGCAGCTACGAGCAGTACTTC.

In its sample, this clonotype was seen many times. V and J are TRBV10-3 and TRBJ2-1; tentatively, D is TRBD2 (6 bases). CDR3 size: 14 residues. The germline V gene has CDR1 ENHRY and CDR2 SYGVKD. Trimming left V 8 bases short and J 4 bases short, with 15 bases between. CDR3 DNA sequence: TGTGCCATCTCGGCGGGACCACTTTACAATGAGCAGTTCTTC. Protein: CAISAGPLYNEQFF.

This clonotype was seen ten or more times. Here the CDR3 reads CASSYGGNQPQHF. In nucleotides, the CDR3 is TGTGCCAGCAGCTACGGCGGCAATCAGCCCCAGCATTTT. The chain recombines TRBV7-3 with TRBJ1-5; D is ambiguous. Germline V gene data show CDR1 as SGHTA and CDR2 as FQGTGA. This CDR3 region has 13 residues. Trimming stripped 4 bases from V and 2 bases from J, with 6 bases between.

This clonotype appeared many times. This chain uses TRBV18 with TRBJ2-2, with a weak D call TRBD2 (5 bases). Germline V gene lookup returns CDR1 KGHSH and CDR2 LQKENI. Trimming left V 2 bases short and J 5 bases short, with 9 bases between. There are 14 residues in the CDR3. The DNA for the CDR3 is TGTGCCAGCTCACCAAAAACTAGTACCGGGGAGCTGTTTTTT. It translates to CASSPKTSTGELFF.

Judged by abundance, this clonotype is medium-sized. The V call is TRBV4-2, the J call TRBJ2-7; D unclear. The V end was cut by 0 bases, the J end by 0 bases, with 15 bases between. The CDR3 sequence is 17 residues long. The germline gives CDR1 LGHNA, CDR2 YNFKEQ. The CDR3 here is CASSQDRWQVSSYEQYF. CDR3 in DNA: TGTGCCAGCAGCCAAGATCGTTGGCAGGTCAGCTCCTACGAGCAGTACTTC.

This clonotype has ten or more counts. V gene TRBV11-2 combines with J gene TRBJ2-1, with D uncertain. CDR1 is SGHAT, CDR2 FQNNGV, per germline. The CDR3 spans 13 residues. Between the trimmed V and J ends, which lost 2 bases and 8 bases, there was a span of 10 bases. DNA of the CDR3: TGTGCCAGCAGCTTAACCCTAATGGATGAGCAGTTCTTC. Translating it yields CASSLTLMDEQFF. The whole variable domain, filled in from reference TRBV11-2 and TRBJ2-1, reads EAGVAQSPRYKIIEKRQSVAFWCNPISGHATLYWYQQILGQGPKLLIQFQNNGVVDDSQLPKDRFSAERLKGVDSTLKIQPAKLEDSAVYLCASSLTLMDEQFFGPGTRLTVL.

In this sample, this clonotype turned up many times. The chain couples TRBV28 to TRBJ2-1; 7 nucleotides align to TRBD2. This CDR3 is built from 15 residues. CDR1 and CDR2 from the germline V gene are MDHEN and SYDVKM. V was pared by 2 bases and J by 5 bases, with 6 bases of the junction left unmatched. Here the CDR3 reads CASSLRSLADNEQFF. The CDR3 DNA follows: TGTGCCAGCAGTTTAAGATCGCTAGCGGACAATGAGCAGTTCTTC.

This clonotype was recorded many times. V usage is TRBV4-3 and J usage is TRBJ2-3; D gene unclear. The CDR3 has 15 residues. V gave up 4 bases and J gave up 0 bases, with 11 bases separating them. Germline V gene lookup returns CDR1 LGHNA and CDR2 YSLEER. CDR3 sequence (DNA): TGCGCCAGCAGCCCGGTTCAGGTTAGCACAGATACGCAGTATTTT. This sequence encodes CASSPVQVSTDTQYF.

Remarks on this clonotype: This clone may be a read error of a much larger clone one base away. The J gene is TRBJ2-3, the V gene TRBV7-8; D remains unclear. This CDR3 contains 15 residues. Germline CDR1 SGHVS, CDR2 FQNEAQ. The CDR3: CASSLALGNTDTRYF. The CDR3 nucleotides read TGTGCCAGCAGCTTAGCTTTGGGTAATACAGATACGCGGTATTTT.

This clonotype occurred many times. The J gene is TRBJ2-5, the V gene TRBV19; D is unclear. The germline V gene encodes CDR1 LNHDA and CDR2 SQIVND (reference sequence). This CDR3 spans 11 amino acids. V lost 4 bases and J 5 bases, leaving 5 bases between the germline ends. The CDR3 coding sequence is TGTGCCAGTAGTAGGGATGAGACCCAGTACTTC. Amino acids: CASSRDETQYF.

This clonotype was picked up many times. The chain couples TRBV16 to TRBJ1-5, with TRBD1 matching over 8 bases. In germline, CDR1 is KGHSY, CDR2 FQNENV. Unmatched junction bases numbered 7, after V lost 4 bases and J lost 5 bases. This CDR3 spans 15 amino acids. CDR3 residues: CASSPGQGGDQPQHF. In DNA form, the CDR3 reads TGTGCCAGCAGCCCCGGACAGGGTGGAGATCAGCCCCAGCATTTT.

This clonotype came up many times. The gene calls are TRBV27 and TRBJ2-7, with D perhaps matching TRBD1 or TRBD2 (5 bases each). The V and J ends lost 3 bases and 8 bases respectively, with 17 bases between them. Germline-derived CDR1 and CDR2 are MNHEY and SMNVEV (reference sequence). The CDR3 length is 14 residues. The CDR3: CASSLGPLSIQQYF. For the CDR3, the DNA is TGTGCCAGCAGTTTGGGACCCCTCTCCATCCAGCAGTACTTC.

This clonotype was observed many times. V gene TRBV11-3 combines with J gene TRBJ2-1; the D gene is possibly TRBD2 (5 bases). The CDR3 has 13 residues. Germline V lookup: CDR1 SGHNT, CDR2 YENEEA. The V gene lost 5 bases and the J gene lost 7 bases, with 12 bases spanning the gap. For the CDR3, the DNA is TGTGCCAGCAGCCCATCTCCGGGGAATGAGCAGTTCTTC. Translated, it gives CASSPSPGNEQFF.

Ten or more counts support this clonotype. This sequence joins TRBV9 and TRBJ2-1; D not resolved. The V end lost 0 bases, the J end lost 7 bases, and 8 bases lay between the germline ends. CDR1 SGDLS and CDR2 YYNGEE come from the germline V gene. The CDR3 is made up of 13 amino acids. As DNA, the CDR3 is TGTGCCAGCAGCGTAGAAGGTGGTAATGAGCAGTTCTTC. Protein: CASSVEGGNEQFF.

For this clonotype: Since a much larger clone is just one base distant, this may be a read error. The chain couples TRBV3-1 to TRBJ1-5; possibly TRBD1 for D (5 bases). CDR3 length equals 13 residues. V was cut by 0 bases and J by 6 bases, with 6 bases left in between. Germline loops: CDR1 LGHDT, CDR2 YNNKEL (reference sequence). The CDR3 sequence is CASSQEGAQPQHF. DNA for the CDR3: TGTGCCAGCAGCCAAGAAGGGGCTCAGCCCCAGCATTTT.

This clonotype has ten or more counts. The gene calls are TRBV11-2 and TRBJ2-7; D remains ambiguous. Germline CDR1 SGHAT, CDR2 FQNNGV. The V and J ends lost 0 bases and 0 bases respectively, with 9 bases between them. The CDR3 length is 15 residues. The CDR3 bases are TGTGCCAGCAGCTTAGATCAGTCAGGCTCCTACGAGCAGTACTTC. Translation: CASSLDQSGSYEQYF.

This clonotype was seen repeatedly, ten times or more. The chain couples TRBV30 to TRBJ2-1; TRBD2 aligns across 10 bases. Germline CDR1 reads GTSNPN; CDR2 reads SVGIG (reference sequence). V shed 4 bases and J 4 bases; nucleotides not matched to a gene: 4. The length of the CDR3 is 14 residues. CDR3 loop: CAWTGTSEYNEQFF. CDR3 nucleotide sequence: TGTGCCTGGACGGGGACTAGCGAGTACAATGAGCAGTTCTTC.

Ten or more counts support this clonotype. The rearrangement links TRBV29-1 to TRBJ2-2; TRBD2 is a possible D gene (6 bases). CDR1 is SQVTM, CDR2 ANQGSEA, per germline. With 4 bases removed from V and 6 bases from J, the gap between germline ends came to 15 bases. The CDR3 runs 14 residues. The CDR3 sequence is CSVAGTSGAGELFF. CDR3 DNA: TGCAGCGTTGCGGGAACTTCGGGAGCCGGGGAGCTGTTTTTT.

In its sample, this clonotype was seen many times. The rearrangement uses TRBV5-4 and TRBJ2-2; D is undetermined. The CDR3 covers 12 residues. Germline lookup yields CDR1 SGHNT and CDR2 YYREEE (reference sequence). Between the trimmed V and J ends, which lost 6 bases and 3 bases, there was a span of 6 bases. The CDR3 loop is CASMVDTGELFF. The DNA for the CDR3 is TGTGCCAGCATGGTGGACACCGGGGAGCTGTTTTTT. Based on the CDR3 plus reference TRBV5-4 and TRBJ2-2, the full variable domain is ETGVTQSPTHLIKTRGQQVTLRCSSQSGHNTVSWYQQALGQGPQFIFQYYREEENGRGNFPPRFSGLQFPNYSSELNVNALELDDSALYLCASMVDTGELFFGEGSRLTVL.

This clonotype showed up many times. The rearrangement joins TRBV7-8 to TRBJ2-7, with no clear D. This CDR3 has 15 residues. Trimming took off 0 bases at V and 0 bases at J, with 9 bases between the two ends. The germline gives CDR1 SGHVS, CDR2 FQNEAQ. CDR3: CASSLAMAASYEQYF. The CDR3 DNA sequence: TGTGCCAGCAGCTTAGCCATGGCTGCCTCCTACGAGCAGTACTTC.